This entry features one TCR beta chain sequence. Its specific antigen is unknown. No qualities accompany the bases; no much larger clone lies one base away. This sample stems from a study of blood T cell repertoires in COVID-19 (dated by TCRdb to 2018 to 2020). Regarding the complete study: Samples covering the acute and convalescent phases of COVID-19 were provided by collaborators in the United States, Italy and Spain. Deeply sampled blood TCRbeta repertoires from subjects exposed to, actively infected with, or recovered from COVID-19 were included in the dataset. A freely available public database, intended as a resource for researchers studying the immune response to SARS-CoV-2, is where the repertoires were released. The samples were drawn from the first 160 participants of the ongoing ImmuneRACE study and from roughly 1,300 subjects provided by 6 global collaborators. The material from the prospective study consisted of cDNA or gDNA derived from T cells, B-cell-depleted T cells, or PBMCs. HLA class I and class II types, where available, came from metadata supplied by the sample provider rather than from assay-based typing. Sample metadata almost always included a de-identified subject ID, COVID-19 status, age in years and sex. The study at large found these results: The quantity of clinical and demographic metadata differed by source and by participant and was supplied without curation.

Whole blood was collected in K2EDTA tubes by collaborating institutions according to the institutions' own protocols. Collaborator samples were shipped for TCRbeta analysis as frozen whole blood, isolated PBMCs, or DNA extracted from either sample type. From cysteine to phenylalanine, the CDR3 is 16 amino acids long. Here the CDR3 DNA is all that survives: 48 bases in frame from base 1. V and J are trimmed by 3 bases and 4 bases, and the gene matches miss 11 bases of the junction. The germline V gene (reference sequence) sets CDR1 to LNHDA and CDR2 to SQIVND. The immunoSEQ Assay, a bias-controlled multiplex PCR, was used to amplify TCRbeta CDR3 regions from genomic DNA. Per the authors' processing: Within the assay, amplification of reference gene primers was used to estimate how many nucleated cells each sample contained. Sequence reads were collapsed and filtered to measure the absolute abundance of every unique TCRbeta CDR3 rearrangement. For each sample, productive Simpson clonality was calculated by taking the square root of Simpson's diversity index across productive rearrangements. The source is immuneACCESS, and TCRdb retained only in-frame sequences with V and J called. Part of the clones is not carried over; for the studies checked, unresolved V genes explain less than half of this, and the remainder is unexplained. V and J calls and clone size are copied from that table; D and trimming were computed from the DNA. This sample lists over 85,000 clones; 70% to 90% were detected once. Of the sample, around 20% is held by the ten largest clones.

Sequencing was done on a sample of peripheral blood. The TCR sequence derives from a woman of 80 years or more with acute or convalescent COVID-19. Recombination connected TRBV19 to TRBJ1-1; TRBD1 aligns with 7 central bases. The nucleotide sequence reads as follows: TGTGCCAGTAGTATGGGCAGGGGGAGTTGGGGCACTGAAGCTTTCTTT. This translates into CASSMGRGSWGTEAFF.